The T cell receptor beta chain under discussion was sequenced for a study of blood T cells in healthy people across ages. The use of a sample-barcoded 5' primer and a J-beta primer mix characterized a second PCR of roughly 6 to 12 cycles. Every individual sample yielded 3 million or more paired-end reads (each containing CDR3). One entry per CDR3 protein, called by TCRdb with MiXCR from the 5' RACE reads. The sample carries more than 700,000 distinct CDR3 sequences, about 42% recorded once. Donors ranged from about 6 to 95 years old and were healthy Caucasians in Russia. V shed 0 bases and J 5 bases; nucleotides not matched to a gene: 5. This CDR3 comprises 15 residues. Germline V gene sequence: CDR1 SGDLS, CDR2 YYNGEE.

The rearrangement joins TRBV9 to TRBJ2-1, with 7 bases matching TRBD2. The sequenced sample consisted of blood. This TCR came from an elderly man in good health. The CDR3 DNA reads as TGTGCCAGCAGCGTAGGCGGGAGAGGGGACAATGAGCAGTTCTTC. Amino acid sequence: CASSVGGRGDNEQFF.